The TCR beta chain described here comes from a study of long-term antiretroviral therapy in people with HIV. Points from the study as a whole: Spans of CDR3 length were tighter for HIV repertoires than for controls.

immunoSEQ v3.0 was run at survey level. Clones were read by immunoSEQ multiplex PCR, and TCRdb kept only the in-frame ones, dropping some. Here the sample spans about 28,000 clones, approximately 89% being singletons. The V end was cut by 0 bases, the J end by 1 base, with 8 bases between. There are 15 residues in the CDR3. Germline assignment: CDR1 SGHVS and CDR2 FQNEAQ. As concerns this clone: Its cognate antigen is unknown.

The sample here was unsorted PBMCs, taken 3.1 years after starting antiretroviral therapy. The rearrangement links TRBV7-8 to TRBJ2-3; no clear D. This TCR came from a man aged 18 to 30 with HIV. CDR3 DNA sequence: TGTGCCAGCAGCTTAGCAGGGTCCGGCACAGATACGCAGTATTTT. Encoded protein: CASSLAGSGTDTQYF.